This T cell receptor (beta chain) was recovered during a study of long-term antiretroviral therapy in people with HIV. Donors each had at least one pre-ART PBMC sample and at least two post-ART ones. Germline assignment: CDR1 MNHNY and CDR2 SVGAGI (reference sequence). The CDR3 has 12 amino acids. V lost 2 bases to trimming and J lost 10 bases; unmatched junction nucleotides: 1. For this clone: What it binds is not known.

Study outcomes and limitations: Pre-ART clonal expansion yielded clones that dominated the repertoire at all time points. Narrower CDR3 length ranges marked HIV repertoires relative to controls. ART preceded a rise in diversity that nonetheless stayed lower than in transplant donor controls.

At the survey level, the v3.0 immunoSEQ assay was run. Repertoires were generated with immunoSEQ multiplex PCR, while TCRdb's copy carries only in-frame clones and drops some. The sample has under 45,000 clones, around 83% seen once. The receptor was derived from a young woman with HIV. The chain recombines TRBV6-6 with TRBJ2-1, with 8 bases that match TRBD1. Source: unsorted PBMCs, taken about 2.7 years before starting antiretroviral therapy. CDR3 bases: TGTGCCAGCAGTTACGGGACAGGAGAGCAGTTCTTC. Amino acid sequence: CASSYGTGEQFF.